The 19 T cell receptor beta chains in this list originate from one sample, sequenced in a study of memory CD4+ T cells and cytomegalovirus serostatus. Single viable CD3+CD4+CD8-CD45RO+ cells were sorted as the memory CD4+ T cells. Method: immunoSEQ multiplex PCR; TCRdb's copy keeps in-frame clones and lacks some. The sample comprises some 35,000 clones, around three quarters of which are singletons, and around 5.2% rests with the top ten. Sample: memory CD4+ T cells from blood. The source is an adult in good health and CMV-seropositive.

The V gene is TRBV18, the J gene TRBJ1-2, with D uncertain. The CDR3 contains 14 residues. Trimming left V 3 bases short and J 4 bases short, with 12 bases between. Per germline, CDR1 KGHSH and CDR2 LQKENI. This CDR3 reads CASSPGRGPYGYTF. CDR3 in DNA: TGTGCCAGCTCACCCGGGAGAGGCCCCTATGGCTACACCTTC.

V and J are TRBV11-3 and TRBJ2-1; TRBD1 agrees at 9 bases. The trim removed 5 bases at V and 8 bases at J, leaving 4 bases unmatched. The CDR3 length is 13 residues. The germline V gene encodes CDR1 SGHNT and CDR2 YENEEA. The CDR3 here is CASSGGTGYEQFF. The CDR3 DNA sequence: TGTGCCAGCAGCGGCGGGACAGGGTATGAGCAGTTCTTC.

The rearrangement links TRBV4-3 to TRBJ2-2, with TRBD2 matching 7 bases. CDR3 length: 17 residues. In germline, CDR1 is LGHNA, CDR2 YSLEER. J lost 4 bases, V lost 0 bases, and 8 bases had no gene match. The CDR3 DNA follows: TGCGCCAGCAGCCAAGATCTCGGGAGGATCGGCACCGGGGAGCTGTTTTTT. Residues: CASSQDLGRIGTGELFF.

This chain connects TRBV9 to TRBJ2-3; no clear D gene. V was trimmed by 3 bases and J by 0 bases, leaving 5 bases between them. CDR1 is SGDLS, CDR2 YYNGEE, per germline. This CDR3 is built from 13 residues. CDR3 nucleotides: TGTGCCAGCAGCGGTGGTAGCACAGATACGCAGTATTTT. The encoded protein is CASSGGSTDTQYF.

The chain recombines TRBV6-6 with TRBJ2-3; 9 positions agree with TRBD2. This CDR3 contains 15 residues. The germline CDR1 and CDR2 sequences are MNHNY and SVGAGI (reference sequence). V dropped 6 bases and J dropped 3; count of bases not matched to a gene: 7. The DNA for the CDR3 is TGTGCCAGCAGCCGACTAGCGGCCCAAACAGATACGCAGTATTTT. This encodes CASSRLAAQTDTQYF.

The V gene is TRBV6-5, the J gene TRBJ1-1, with TRBD1 matching 9 bases. CDR3 length: 14 amino acids. Germline CDR1 is MNHEY and CDR2 is SVGAGI. After removal of 6 bases from V and 4 bases from J, the junction contained 6 bases not matched to a gene. CDR3 in DNA: TGTGCCAGCAGACTCCGGGACAGGGCCACTGAAGCTTTCTTT. It encodes CASRLRDRATEAFF.

This chain connects TRBV2 to TRBJ1-1; D uncertain. CDR1 and CDR2 (germline): SNHLY, FYNNEI. The V end was cut by 6 bases, the J end by 4 bases, with 15 bases between. CDR3 size: 14 residues. The CDR3 here is CASREAGASTEAFF. The CDR3 DNA sequence: TGTGCCAGCAGGGAGGCGGGAGCGAGCACTGAAGCTTTCTTT.

The V gene is TRBV5-1, the J gene TRBJ1-2; tentatively, D is TRBD1 (5 bases). The V and J ends lost 0 bases and 4 bases respectively, with 13 bases between them. The length of the CDR3 is 15 residues. CDR1 is SGHRS, CDR2 YFSETQ, per germline. CDR3 coding DNA: TGCGCCAGCAGCTTGGATGGTCCGGGGGGCTATGGCTACACCTTC. Residues: CASSLDGPGGYGYTF.

This sequence joins TRBV19 and TRBJ2-5; 7 nucleotides match TRBD1. From germline, CDR1 is LNHDA and CDR2 SQIVND (reference sequence). V lost 5 bases, J lost 0 bases, and 6 bases stayed unmatched. The CDR3 runs to 15 residues. The CDR3 region is CASSYRGTHQETQYF. The CDR3 DNA sequence: TGTGCCAGTAGTTACAGGGGCACCCACCAAGAGACCCAGTACTTC.

This clone has a single count. The rearrangement uses TRBV7-3 and TRBJ2-1; D ambiguous. Trimming pared 5 bases from V and 8 bases from J, leaving 13 bases between. Germline loops: CDR1 SGHTA, CDR2 FQGTGA. The CDR3 runs 13 residues. Here the CDR3 reads CASSHDYGYEQFF. The CDR3 region has the DNA TGTGCCAGCAGCCATGATTACGGGTATGAGCAGTTCTTC.

This clone was picked up a small number of times. The chain joins TRBV6-1 to TRBJ2-5, with 8 bases aligning to TRBD1. Germline values: CDR1 MNHNS, CDR2 SASEGT. V shed 8 bases, J shed 5 bases, and the junction held 7 bases outside the gene matches. This CDR3 is 13 amino acids long. This chain's CDR3 is CASGQGVVETQYF. The CDR3, as DNA: TGTGCCAGCGGACAGGGTGTCGTGGAGACCCAGTACTTC.

This sequence joins TRBV5-8 and TRBJ2-1, with 11 bases aligning to TRBD2. V shed 1 base and J 3 bases; nucleotides not matched to a gene: 3. Germline values: CDR1 SGHTS, CDR2 YDEGEE. The CDR3 contains 16 residues. The CDR3 loop is CASSLLGTSGYNEQFF. The CDR3 DNA reads as TGTGCCAGCAGCTTGTTAGGGACTAGCGGCTACAATGAGCAGTTCTTC.

The chain links TRBV2 to TRBJ1-1, with D maybe TRBD1 (5 bases). Trimming pared 11 bases from V and 0 bases from J, leaving 13 bases between. The CDR3 totals 13 residues. CDR1 SNHLY and CDR2 FYNNEI come from the germline V gene. In nucleotides, the CDR3 is TGTGCCGGCAAGGGGCAGATGAACACTGAAGCTTTCTTT. It yields the protein CAGKGQMNTEAFF.

The V and J genes are TRBV6-1 and TRBJ1-1, with D possibly being TRBD1 (5 bases). The CDR3 runs to 15 residues. Between the trimmed V and J ends, which lost 5 bases and 0 bases, there was a span of 13 bases. Germline V lookup: CDR1 MNHNS, CDR2 SASEGT. The CDR3 reads CASSLGAGMNTEAFF. Here the CDR3 DNA reads TGTGCCAGCAGTCTAGGGGCGGGGATGAACACTGAAGCTTTCTTT.

The rearrangement joins TRBV6-1 to TRBJ1-5; D not certain. Trimming removed 2 bases at V and 3 bases at J, with 11 bases between. The germline CDR1 and CDR2 sequences are MNHNS and SASEGT. The CDR3 extends over 15 amino acids. Here the CDR3 reads CASSELGDSNQPQHF. CDR3 sequence (DNA): TGTGCCAGCAGTGAACTGGGAGATTCCAATCAGCCCCAGCATTTT.

The gene calls are TRBV6-6 and TRBJ2-2; tentatively, D is TRBD1 (5 bases). Germline values: CDR1 MNHNY, CDR2 SVGAGI (reference sequence). CDR3 length equals 14 residues. V was trimmed by 4 bases and J by 4 bases, leaving 10 bases between them. In DNA form, the CDR3 reads TGTGCCAGCAGTTTAGGCAGGGCCACCGGGGAGCTGTTTTTT. This sequence encodes CASSLGRATGELFF.

The rearrangement uses TRBV7-9 and TRBJ2-7, with a tentative D call TRBD2 (7 bases). The CDR3 consists of 14 residues. From germline, CDR1 is SEHNR and CDR2 FQNEAQ (reference sequence). V was trimmed by 6 bases and J by 0 bases, leaving 12 bases between them. CDR3 nucleotide sequence: TGTGCCAGCAGTCCCGGGGGGCCCTCCTACGAGCAGTACTTC. Its protein product is CASSPGGPSYEQYF.

This chain joins TRBV6-6 and TRBJ2-7; D may be TRBD1 (5 bases). With 0 bases removed from V and 0 bases from J, the gap between germline ends came to 6 bases. This CDR3 is 14 amino acids long. Germline lookup yields CDR1 MNHNY and CDR2 SVGAGI (reference sequence). This chain's CDR3 is CASSYSDSSYEQYF. The CDR3 DNA reads TGTGCCAGCAGTTACTCTGACAGCTCCTACGAGCAGTACTTC.

The rearrangement joins TRBV27 to TRBJ1-2, with D unclear. Germline V CDR1 and CDR2: MNHEY, SMNVEV (reference sequence). Trimming cost V 5 bases and J 0 bases, with 10 bases left between them. The length of the CDR3 is 14 residues. CDR3 DNA: TGTGCCAGCAGTCGTACGAACACTAACTATGGCTACACCTTC. Translated, it gives CASSRTNTNYGYTF.